Following are 22 T cell receptor beta chains from one sample sequenced in a study of blood T cell repertoires in COVID-19. The table came from immunoSEQ multiplex PCR; TCRdb's copy has only in-frame clones and leaves some out. The table lists some 150,000 clones, about four fifths of them singletons, with about 31% in the top ten. The sequencing sample was made of peripheral blood. These receptors all come from a woman aged 55-75 years with acute or convalescent COVID-19.

The chain combines TRBV3-1 (or the pseudogene TRBV3-2) with TRBJ1-5; tentatively, D is TRBD1 (6 bases). The CDR3 contains 14 residues. Per the germline V gene, CDR1 is LGHDT and CDR2 is YNNKEL (reference sequence). Trimming left V 1 base short and J 3 bases short, with 7 bases between. The CDR3 region is CASSQGTVNQPQHF. The CDR3 DNA reads TGTGCCAGCAGCCAAGGGACAGTCAATCAGCCCCAGCATTTT.

The chain joins TRBV4-1 to TRBJ1-1, with D tentatively TRBD1 (6 bases). V lost 3 bases and J 10 bases, leaving 18 bases between the germline ends. Germline V gene sequence: CDR1 MGHRA, CDR2 YSYEKL. CDR3 length: 14 residues. The CDR3 region is CASSHLRQGSGAFF. CDR3 DNA sequence: TGCGCCAGCAGCCACCTTAGGCAGGGGTCCGGAGCTTTCTTT.

This clone was counted only a few times. The J gene is TRBJ2-2, the V gene TRBV18; 8 nucleotides agree with TRBD2. The CDR3 runs to 16 residues. V lost 5 bases, J lost 4 bases, and 9 bases stayed unmatched. Looked up from germline, CDR1 is KGHSH and CDR2 is LQKENI. DNA of the CDR3: TGTGCCAGCTCATTCGGCAGCGGGGGCCGCACCGGGGAGCTGTTTTTT. Its translation is CASSFGSGGRTGELFF.

The chain employs TRBV9 and TRBJ1-1, with D unresolved. This CDR3 is 14 amino acids long. In germline, CDR1 is SGDLS, CDR2 YYNGEE. Trimming left V 0 bases short and J 0 bases short, with 6 bases between. The CDR3 DNA is TGTGCCAGCAGCGTAGGAGTGCTGAACACTGAAGCTTTCTTT. As protein: CASSVGVLNTEAFF.

The chain employs TRBV6-5 and TRBJ2-1, with 12 bases fitting TRBD1. The CDR3 has 15 amino acids. The germline V gene has CDR1 MNHEY and CDR2 SVGAGI. V trimming: 1 base; J trimming: 7 bases; junction bases outside the gene matches: 2. The CDR3 bases are TGTGCCAGCAGTTACTTGGGACAGGGGGCGAATGAGCAGTTCTTC. It is translated as CASSYLGQGANEQFF.

The gene calls are TRBV18 and TRBJ1-1, with D possibly being TRBD1 (6 bases). Germline values: CDR1 KGHSH, CDR2 LQKENI. The CDR3 is 14 amino acids. V was pared by 6 bases and J by 1 base, with 12 bases between. CDR3 bases: TGTGCCAGCTCGGCAGGGGTCGGGAACACTGAAGCTTTCTTT. As protein: CASSAGVGNTEAFF.

V is TRBV5-1 and J is TRBJ1-1; D remains unclear. V dropped 0 bases and J dropped 2 bases, with 11 bases sitting between them. This CDR3 is built from 15 residues. Germline V gene sequence: CDR1 SGHRS, CDR2 YFSETQ. DNA of the CDR3: TGCGCCAGCAGCTTGGGCCCAGCGTCAAACACTGAAGCTTTCTTT. It translates to CASSLGPASNTEAFF.

This chain joins TRBV27 and TRBJ2-1; D is possibly TRBD2 (5 bases). The CDR3 is made up of 15 amino acids. Germline V gene sequence: CDR1 MNHEY, CDR2 SMNVEV (reference sequence). Trimming stripped 5 bases from V and 8 bases from J, with 19 bases between. The chain's CDR3 is CASSNFGLTWYEQFF. The CDR3 bases are TGTGCCAGCAGTAACTTCGGACTTACCTGGTATGAGCAGTTCTTC.

This clone was picked up one time. The chain carries TRBV6-5 and TRBJ1-2; maybe TRBD1 (6 bases). The CDR3 has 15 amino acids. Germline assignment: CDR1 MNHEY and CDR2 SVGAGI. V lost 6 bases, J lost 2 bases, and 16 bases lay in between. CDR3: CASRATRGRNYGYTF. In DNA form, the CDR3 reads TGTGCCAGCAGGGCAACCAGGGGCCGGAACTATGGCTACACCTTC.

The CDR3 coding sequence is TGTGCCAGCAGCTTGGACAGAACGTACCAAGAGACCCAGTACTTC. Residues: CASSLDRTYQETQYF. This chain uses TRBV11-2 with TRBJ2-5; possible D gene TRBD1, 6 bases. This CDR3 is built from 15 residues. V was shortened by 3 bases and J by 0 bases, with 11 bases between the two germline ends. Germline V gene lookup returns CDR1 SGHAT and CDR2 FQNNGV.

The chain joins TRBV4-2 to TRBJ2-1; TRBD2 aligns across 15 bases. The CDR3 spans 20 residues. CDR1 and CDR2 from the germline V gene are LGHNA and YNFKEQ. V dropped 0 bases and J dropped 6; count of bases not matched to a gene: 12. The CDR3 nucleotides are TGTGCCAGCAGCCAAGAAACCCCTAGGACTAGCGGGGGGGCTTTCAATGAGCAGTTCTTC. Amino acids: CASSQETPRTSGGAFNEQFF.

The chain has TRBV24-1 and TRBJ2-5, with 11 bases fitting TRBD1. CDR3 length: 15 residues. The V and J ends lost 7 bases and 3 bases, in that order; junction bases with no gene match: 6. CDR1 and CDR2 from the germline V gene are KGHDR and SFDVKD. The chain's CDR3 is CATSDGTGGKETQYF. CDR3 sequence (DNA): TGTGCCACCAGCGACGGGACAGGGGGAAAAGAGACCCAGTACTTC.

CDR3 coding DNA: TGTGCCTGGAGTAGAGGTGGGTCCTACGAGCAGTACGTC. Encoded protein: CAWSRGGSYEQYV. This chain links TRBV30 with TRBJ2-7; D gene ambiguous. The CDR3 spans 13 residues. V dropped 2 bases and J dropped 1 base, with 9 bases sitting between them. Per the germline V gene, CDR1 is GTSNPN and CDR2 is SVGIG (reference sequence).

The rearrangement links TRBV12-3 or TRBV12-4 to TRBJ1-2; D is unclear. Trimming shortened V by 3 bases and J by 4 bases, and 9 bases separated the two germline ends. This CDR3 has 13 amino acids. CDR3 in DNA: TGTGCCAGCAGTTTTGGCCAGGTCTATGGCTACACCTTC. Translation: CASSFGQVYGYTF.

The chain combines TRBV19 with TRBJ1-1; a possible D gene is TRBD1 (5 bases). This CDR3 is built from 12 residues. The germline V gene encodes CDR1 LNHDA and CDR2 SQIVND (reference sequence). Trimming left V 6 bases short and J 6 bases short, with 11 bases between. CDR3 nucleotide sequence: TGTGCCAGTAGCTCGCGGGGGGCTGAAGCTTTCTTT. Translated, it gives CASSSRGAEAFF.

This chain uses TRBV4-1 with TRBJ1-4, with D tentatively TRBD1 (5 bases). Germline CDR1 reads MGHRA; CDR2 reads YSYEKL. The V end was cut by 1 base, the J end by 4 bases, with 13 bases between. The CDR3 covers 16 residues. This CDR3 is CASSQGLRVRNEKLFF. DNA for the CDR3: TGCGCCAGCAGCCAAGGCCTCAGGGTCCGTAATGAAAAACTGTTTTTT.

The gene calls are TRBV6-5 and TRBJ1-1, with 9 nucleotides matching TRBD1. The CDR3 runs to 15 residues. The germline CDR1 and CDR2 sequences are MNHEY and SVGAGI. Trimming cost V 6 bases and J 3 bases; bases outside gene matches: 8. CDR3 protein: CASRGTGRWDTEAFF. The CDR3 DNA reads TGTGCCAGCAGGGGGACAGGGAGGTGGGACACTGAAGCTTTCTTT.

The gene calls are TRBV7-2 and TRBJ1-2, with a possible D match to TRBD1 (5 bases). The CDR3 contains 13 residues. Trimming shortened V by 4 bases and J by 5 bases, and 11 bases separated the two germline ends. The germline V gene encodes CDR1 SGHTA and CDR2 FQGNSA. The CDR3: CASSYDSSYGYTF. Written as DNA, the CDR3 is TGTGCCAGCAGCTACGACAGTAGTTATGGCTACACCTTC. The whole variable domain, filled in from reference TRBV7-2 and TRBJ1-2, reads GAGVSQSPSNKVTEKGKDVELRCDPISGHTALYWYRQSLGQGLEFLIYFQGNSAPDKSGLPSDRFSAERTGGSVSTLTIQRTQQEDSAVYLCASSYDSSYGYTFGSGTRLTVV.

The chain is built from TRBV27 and TRBJ2-1; TRBD2 might be the D (6 bases). Germline lookup yields CDR1 MNHEY and CDR2 SMNVEV (reference sequence). This CDR3 is 15 amino acids long. Trimming took 6 bases from V and 4 from J, leaving 16 bases between them. The CDR3 reads CASSPTSPYYNEQFF. DNA of the CDR3: TGTGCCAGCAGCCCGACTAGTCCCTATTACAATGAGCAGTTCTTC.

The chain is built from TRBV12-3 or TRBV12-4 and TRBJ1-1, with a weak D call TRBD1 (5 bases). The V and J ends lost 3 bases and 11 bases respectively, with 16 bases between them. This CDR3 has 13 residues. The CDR3 DNA reads TGTGCCAGCAGTTTTGGGGGGGAAGGTAGGGCTTTCTTT. Translating gives CASSFGGEGRAFF.

The genes are TRBV30 and TRBJ2-1; D perhaps matches TRBD2 (5 bases). The CDR3 spans 9 residues. The V gene's germline CDR1 is GTSNPN and CDR2 SVGIG (reference sequence). CDR3 sequence (DNA): TGTGCTGGCGGGCTTGAGCAGTTCTTC. Encoded protein: CAGGLEQFF.

V usage is TRBV6-1 and J usage is TRBJ2-7; D might be TRBD2 (6 bases). Trimming cost V 3 bases and J 4 bases, with 16 bases left between them. The CDR3 contains 15 residues. Germline CDR1 reads MNHNS; CDR2 reads SASEGT. Here the CDR3 reads CASSDGGAGLYEQYV. The CDR3 DNA reads TGTGCCAGCAGTGATGGCGGGGCAGGACTATACGAGCAGTACGTC.